These 21 T cell receptor beta chains were all obtained from the same sample, sequenced in a study of response to subunit inactivated influenza vaccine. MiXCR, run by TCRdb on the RT-PCR reads, gives a single entry per CDR3 protein. The table has hundreds of thousands of distinct CDR3 sequences, 14% seen once. Sequenced here: PBMCs from blood, sampled 14 to 15 days before vaccination. The receptors come from a middle-aged man who received an inactivated influenza vaccine.

The J gene is TRBJ1-1, the V gene TRBV5-1; TRBD1 is a possible D gene (5 bases). The ends were cut back, 4 bases at V and 4 bases at J, with 14 bases in the middle. The CDR3 sequence is 14 residues long. Germline V gene sequence: CDR1 SGHRS, CDR2 YFSETQ. The CDR3 sequence is CASSLDWGGTEAFF. CDR3 DNA sequence: TGCGCCAGCAGCCTCGATTGGGGGGGCACTGAAGCTTTCTTT.

At least ten counts were recorded for this clonotype. V and J are TRBV20-1 and TRBJ2-1, with D possibly being TRBD1 (5 bases). The germline V gene has CDR1 DFQATT and CDR2 SNEGSKA (reference sequence). The CDR3 is 12 amino acids. Trimming pared 7 bases from V and 0 bases from J, leaving 7 bases between. Here the CDR3 reads CSVRDSYNEQFF. In nucleotides, the CDR3 is TGCAGTGTCAGGGACTCCTACAATGAGCAGTTCTTC.

The sample holds a few counts of this clonotype. The V gene is TRBV4-3, the J gene TRBJ1-6; D is undetermined. Germline CDR1 reads LGHNA; CDR2 reads YSLEER. Trimming pared 2 bases from V and 6 bases from J, leaving 8 bases between. The CDR3 is 14 amino acids. CDR3 in DNA: TGCGCCAGCAGCCAAATCCCCCTTAATTCACCCCTCCACTTT. It yields the protein CASSQIPLNSPLHF.

This clonotype was detected only a few times. The chain carries TRBV4-1 and TRBJ2-5; TRBD1 matches at 10 bases. CDR1 MGHRA and CDR2 YSYEKL come from the germline V gene. The CDR3 has 17 amino acids. V trimming: 0 bases; J trimming: 3 bases; junction bases outside the gene matches: 7. The CDR3 loop reads CASSQDLRGTGEETQYF. For the CDR3, the DNA is TGCGCCAGCAGCCAAGACCTTCGAGGGACAGGGGAAGAGACCCAGTACTTC.

This clonotype has more than one count but fewer than ten. The chain has TRBV3-1 and TRBJ2-5; D gene unclear. The V and J ends lost 1 base and 4 bases respectively, with 7 bases between them. Germline V gene sequence: CDR1 LGHDT, CDR2 YNNKEL (reference sequence). This CDR3 region has 13 residues. CDR3 residues: CASSQAQLETQYF. The CDR3 coding sequence is TGTGCCAGCAGCCAAGCGCAGCTAGAGACCCAGTACTTC.

The rearrangement links TRBV6-2 or TRBV6-3 to TRBJ2-2; D is unclear. With 5 bases removed from V and 6 bases from J, the gap between germline ends came to 16 bases. The CDR3 covers 15 residues. Germline V CDR1 and CDR2: MNHEY, SVGEGT. In DNA form, the CDR3 reads TGTGCCAGCAGTGGACGACTCGGATGGGCCGGGGAGCTGTTTTTT. As protein: CASSGRLGWAGELFF.

This clonotype was counted a few times. CDR3 protein: CSARGNRDGLAGGPSNTGELFF. The CDR3 DNA reads as TGCAGTGCTAGGGGCAACAGGGATGGACTAGCGGGAGGGCCTTCGAACACCGGGGAGCTGTTTTTT. The genes are TRBV20-1 and TRBJ2-2, with 15 nucleotides matching TRBD2. Trimming took 3 bases from V and 0 from J; bases not matched to a gene: 17. The CDR3 sequence is 22 residues long. CDR1 and CDR2 from the germline V gene are DFQATT and SNEGSKA (reference sequence).

This clonotype was picked up many times. J is TRBJ1-2 and V is TRBV12-3 or TRBV12-4; no clear D gene. CDR3 length: 13 amino acids. The V end lost 1 base, the J end lost 7 bases, and 10 bases lay between the germline ends. CDR3 residues: CASSLDPSVGYTF. The CDR3 DNA is TGTGCCAGCAGTTTAGACCCGAGCGTTGGCTACACCTTC.

This clonotype was observed many times. The chain combines TRBV30 with TRBJ2-7; no reliable D call. V lost 5 bases and J 5 bases, leaving 10 bases between the germline ends. The CDR3 length is 11 residues. The V gene's germline CDR1 is GTSNPN and CDR2 SVGIG (reference sequence). CDR3 amino acids: CAWEGGDEQYF. In DNA form, the CDR3 reads TGTGCCTGGGAAGGTGGGGACGAGCAGTACTTC.

In nucleotides, the CDR3 is TGTGCCAGCAGCTTGACTCGGACAGGGATGAACACTGAAGCTTTCTTT. Translated: CASSLTRTGMNTEAFF. The chain combines TRBV11-2 with TRBJ1-1, with 8 bases matching TRBD1. Germline CDR1 is SGHAT and CDR2 is FQNNGV. With 3 bases clipped from V and 0 bases from J, the junction kept 6 bases outside the gene matches. The CDR3 runs to 16 residues.

This clonotype showed up many times. CDR3: CASRRRGGWDYEQYF. In DNA, the CDR3 is TGTGCCAGCAGGCGAAGGGGTGGTTGGGACTACGAGCAGTACTTC. The genes are TRBV28 and TRBJ2-7, with D perhaps TRBD1 (5 bases). V dropped 6 bases and J dropped 3 bases, with 18 bases sitting between them. Germline-derived CDR1 and CDR2 are MDHEN and SYDVKM. The CDR3 sequence is 15 residues long. Drawing the rest from reference TRBV28 and TRBJ2-7, the complete variable domain is DVKVTQSSRYLVKRTGEKVFLECVQDMDHENMFWYRQDPGLGLRLIYFSYDVKMKEKGDIPEGYSVSREKKERFSLILESASTNQTSMYLCASRRRGGWDYEQYFGPGTRLTVT.

CDR3 in DNA: TGCAGCGTTGAGAGTCAATACTCCCATCTGGCTACGCAGTATTTT. Its protein is CSVESQYSHLATQYF. The V and J genes are TRBV29-1 and TRBJ2-3, with D unresolved. With 3 bases removed from V and 8 bases from J, the gap between germline ends came to 21 bases. This CDR3 spans 15 amino acids. CDR1 SQVTM and CDR2 ANQGSEA come from the germline V gene.

This chain links TRBV5-1 with TRBJ1-2; D is uncertain. Trimming took off 3 bases at V and 4 bases at J, with 10 bases between the two ends. Germline assignment: CDR1 SGHRS and CDR2 YFSETQ. CDR3 length: 13 amino acids. The CDR3 region is CASSSEGVYGYTF. The CDR3, as DNA: TGCGCCAGCAGCTCGGAGGGTGTCTATGGCTACACCTTC.

On this clonotype: In this CDR3 the conserved last residue, phenylalanine or tryptophan, is missing, so a read error is likely. The V call is TRBV11-1, the J call TRBJ2-5, with 7 bases identical to TRBD1. The CDR3 extends over 16 amino acids. V lost 5 bases to trimming and J lost 5 bases; unmatched junction nucleotides: 14. Germline V gives CDR1 SGHAT, CDR2 FQDESV (reference sequence). Written as DNA, the CDR3 is TGTGCCAGCAGCACTAGTGGGCGGACAGGAATGGAGACCCAGTACTCC. Protein sequence: CASSTSGRTGMETQYS.

This clonotype came up a few times. CDR3 DNA: TGCGCCAGCAGCGTGCAGGGAGTTGATGAAAAACTGTTTTTT. Translating it yields CASSVQGVDEKLFF. The chain uses TRBV5-1 and TRBJ1-4, with a weak D call TRBD1 (5 bases). The CDR3 length is 14 residues. Looked up from germline, CDR1 is SGHRS and CDR2 is YFSETQ. V lost 4 bases to trimming and J lost 6 bases, with 13 bases between them.

V and J are TRBV2 and TRBJ2-3; 12 bases align to TRBD2. The V segment lost 6 bases and the J segment 4 bases; nucleotides outside the gene matches: 5. CDR1 and CDR2 from the germline V gene are SNHLY and FYNNEI. The CDR3 contains 15 residues. The CDR3 here is CASRATSGSADTQYF. The DNA for the CDR3 is TGTGCCAGCAGGGCGACTAGCGGGAGTGCAGATACGCAGTATTTT.

This clonotype was recorded at least ten times. The genes are TRBV2 and TRBJ2-2; D remains ambiguous. With 8 bases removed from V and 8 bases from J, the gap between germline ends came to 12 bases. The CDR3 totals 12 residues. Germline loops: CDR1 SNHLY, CDR2 FYNNEI. The CDR3 here is CASFGARGELFF. CDR3 sequence (DNA): TGTGCCAGCTTCGGTGCCCGGGGGGAGCTGTTTTTT.

The CDR3 region has the DNA TGTGCCAGCAGTTACCGCCTGAGGATACAGGGCGAATGGCCCTACGAGCAGTACTTC. Encoded protein: CASSYRLRIQGEWPYEQYF. This sequence joins TRBV6-5 and TRBJ2-7; the D gene is possibly TRBD1 (6 bases). The CDR3 sequence is 19 residues long. In germline, CDR1 is MNHEY, CDR2 SVGAGI. V was cut by 2 bases and J by 2 bases, with 25 bases left in between.

V usage is TRBV27 and J usage is TRBJ1-1; weak D call: TRBD1 (5 bases). Germline loops: CDR1 MNHEY, CDR2 SMNVEV (reference sequence). Deletions cut 2 bases from V and 3 bases from J, with 13 bases between. The CDR3 has 15 amino acids. CDR3 coding DNA: TGTGCCAGCAGTTTAAGGTCGGGGGTATACACTGAAGCTTTCTTT. Protein product: CASSLRSGVYTEAFF.

This clonotype was seen a handful of times. V is TRBV6-2 or TRBV6-3 and J is TRBJ2-1; TRBD2 matches 7 bases. The CDR3 has 14 residues. V lost 6 bases to trimming and J lost 4 bases; unmatched junction nucleotides: 6. Germline V CDR1 and CDR2: MNHEY, SVGEGT. The CDR3 DNA reads TGTGCCAGCAGCGGGGGGACGAGGTACAATGAGCAGTTCTTC. Encoded protein: CASSGGTRYNEQFF.

The chain employs TRBV4-2 and TRBJ2-5, with 8 bases lining up with TRBD2. CDR1 LGHNA and CDR2 YNFKEQ come from the germline V gene. The CDR3 is 15 residues long. Trimming removed 5 bases from V and 5 bases from J; junction bases left unmatched: 10. The CDR3 nucleotides are TGTGCCAGCAGCGCAGCGGGAGCCGTTTTCGAGACCCAGTACTTC. This gives the protein CASSAAGAVFETQYF.